This T cell receptor (beta chain) is drawn from a study of blood T cell repertoires in COVID-19. Repertoires were generated with immunoSEQ multiplex PCR, while TCRdb's copy carries only in-frame clones and drops some. The table includes 390,000 or so clones, 83% detected once. Trimming took 0 bases from V and 11 from J; bases not matched to a gene: 7. The CDR3 extends over 14 amino acids. Germline loops: CDR1 GTSNPN, CDR2 SVGIG (reference sequence). This rearrangement joins TRBV30 to TRBJ2-1; 10 nucleotides match TRBD2. The receptor was derived from a woman in her forties or fifties who had recovered from COVID-19. The sample comprised PBMCs or T cells enriched from blood (not recorded which). Here the CDR3 DNA reads TGTGCCTGGAGTGTAGCGGGAGGGCCCGGACAGCAGTTCTTC. It is translated as CAWSVAGGPGQQFF. Variable domain in full (rest from reference TRBV30 and TRBJ2-1): SQTIHQWPATLVQPVGSPLSLECTVEGTSNPNLYWYRQAAGRGLQLLFYSVGIGQISSEVPQNLSASRPQDRQFILSSKKLLLSDSGFYLCAWSVAGGPGQQFFGPGTRLTVL.